Described below is a single T cell receptor (beta chain) sequence and its context. Sequence at one end of the junction differs from germline and may be a read error. The CDR3 runs 12 residues. CDR1 is SGHTA and CDR2 is FQGNSA in the germline V gene. This specimen comes from a study of cytomegalovirus exposure and HLA in healthy donors. In the PCR, 60 Vbeta and 13 Jbeta primers were used. Produced via immunoSEQ multiplex PCR; TCRdb's table is partial and in-frame only. The sample table includes approximately 140,000 clones. The clonotype comes from a woman in her forties or fifties in good health and CMV-seronegative. Material for sequencing was PBMCs. The genes are TRBV7-2 and TRBJ2-7; D unresolved. The CDR3 sequence is CASSLYGHSSLF. In nucleotides, the CDR3 is TGTGCCAGCAGCTTATACGGTCACAGCAGTCTATTC.